The entry below gives a single TCR beta chain sequence along with its context. Its cognate antigen is unknown. This entry comes from a study of human T cells and chemical hapten exposure. Points from the study as a whole: Healthy individuals' immune responses may differ from those of donors, who had alopecia.

TCRdb processed the RACE reads anew with MiXCR; each CDR3 protein has one entry. The data contain 150,000 to 200,000 distinct CDR3 sequences, approximately 20% of them singletons. Time point in this sample: patch test 1, 2 weeks after DPC sensitization. Documented treatment: therapeutic diphenylcyclopropenone sensitization with weekly scalp DPC. J gave up 1 base and V 4 bases, and 5 bases lay outside the gene matches. The CDR3 sequence is 16 residues long. Germline V lookup: CDR1 MNHEY, CDR2 SVGEGT. This TCR derives from a woman in her forties or fifties with alopecia areata. Some clones in this sample may be carry-over from other donors' samples. Sequenced material: whole blood, taken in connection with sensitization to the hapten diphenylcyclopropenone (DPC). The rearrangement joins TRBV6-2 or TRBV6-3 to TRBJ1-5; TRBD1 matches at 9 bases. The CDR3, as DNA: TGTGCCAGCAGTTCGGACAGGGGAAAAAGCAATCAGCCCCAGCATTTT. Its translation: CASSSDRGKSNQPQHF.